These 26 T cell receptor beta chains came from one sample sequenced in a study of T-cell reconstitution after alpha-beta-depleted transplantation in children. The TCRbeta library was prepared with unique molecular identifiers. TCRdb called the PCR reads again in MiXCR, with one record for every CDR3 protein. The data show roughly 500,000 distinct CDR3 sequences, approximately 12% seen once. Source: PBMCs from the stem cell graft donor, taken from the stem cell graft. These receptors all stem from a human donor who donated a stem cell graft to a child with combined immunodeficiency.

This clonotype was counted only a few times. The rearrangement joins TRBV7-8 to TRBJ2-7; 14 bases map to TRBD2. CDR1 and CDR2 from the germline V gene are SGHVS and FQNEAQ. V lost 3 bases, J lost 5 bases, and 3 bases stayed unmatched. The CDR3 is 15 amino acids. CDR3 in DNA: TGTGCCAGCAGCTTCGAGGGACTAGCGGGGGACGAGCAGTACTTC. This sequence encodes CASSFEGLAGDEQYF.

This clonotype was found a few times. V and J are TRBV7-2 and TRBJ1-5; no clear D gene. CDR1 and CDR2 (germline): SGHTA, FQGNSA. The CDR3 consists of 14 residues. The V end was cut by 5 bases, the J end by 7 bases, with 15 bases between. CDR3 in amino acids: CASSLRTSEQPQHF. CDR3 nucleotides: TGTGCCAGCAGCCTAAGGACTTCCGAGCAGCCCCAGCATTTT.

The J gene is TRBJ2-4, the V gene TRBV9, with 9 positions matching TRBD1. V trimming: 4 bases; J trimming: 2 bases; junction bases outside the gene matches: 10. The CDR3 is 17 amino acids. From germline, CDR1 is SGDLS and CDR2 YYNGEE. In DNA, the CDR3 is TGTGCCAGCAGCCCCAGGGACAGGGACGGGACCAAAAACATTCAGTACTTC. Protein sequence: CASSPRDRDGTKNIQYF.

V is TRBV11-2 and J is TRBJ2-1; D unresolved. There are 13 residues in the CDR3. The germline V gene encodes CDR1 SGHAT and CDR2 FQNNGV. V was trimmed by 1 base and J by 10 bases, leaving 11 bases between them. The CDR3 nucleotides read TGTGCCAGCAGCTTAGTTGGTCAGATAGAGCAGTTCTTC. This translates into CASSLVGQIEQFF.

The chain joins TRBV4-3 to TRBJ2-2; 7 bases line up with TRBD2. The CDR3 has 17 residues. Germline-derived CDR1 and CDR2 are LGHNA and YSLEER. Trimming removed 0 bases from V and 5 bases from J; junction bases left unmatched: 9. Here the CDR3 reads CASSQDPGGRGTGELFF. The CDR3 DNA follows: TGCGCCAGCAGCCAAGACCCGGGCGGGAGAGGTACCGGGGAGCTGTTTTTT.

This clonotype was detected many times. This rearrangement joins TRBV12-3 or TRBV12-4 to TRBJ2-1; D is unresolved. V was cut by 2 bases and J by 7 bases, with 12 bases left in between. The CDR3 has 14 amino acids. The CDR3 loop is CASSLNGVGNEQFF. The CDR3 DNA is TGTGCCAGCAGTTTAAATGGAGTGGGGAATGAGCAGTTCTTC.

The sample holds many counts of this clonotype. This chain connects TRBV12-3 or TRBV12-4 to TRBJ2-3; D not resolved. Trimming pared 3 bases from V and 2 bases from J, leaving 6 bases between. This CDR3 contains 13 residues. CDR3 protein: CASSLHPTDTQYF. In DNA, the CDR3 is TGTGCCAGCAGTTTGCATCCCACAGATACGCAGTATTTT.

V and J are TRBV29-1 and TRBJ2-3; D is possibly TRBD2 (6 bases). CDR1 is SQVTM and CDR2 is ANQGSEA in the germline V gene. The length of the CDR3 is 16 residues. Trimming took 6 bases from V and 2 from J, leaving 21 bases between them. CDR3 loop: CSVRMTRRIDTDTQYF. Written as DNA, the CDR3 is TGCAGCGTAAGAATGACTAGACGGATCGACACAGATACGCAGTATTTT.

The sample holds many counts of this clonotype. This sequence joins TRBV7-9 and TRBJ1-3; 7 positions match TRBD1. This CDR3 spans 12 amino acids. Germline assignment: CDR1 SEHNR and CDR2 FQNEAQ (reference sequence). V lost 10 bases and J lost 4; bases outside the gene matches: 4. CDR3 region: CATRGEGNTIYF. The DNA for the CDR3 is TGTGCCACCAGGGGGGAAGGAAACACCATATATTTT.

This clonotype was counted only a few times. The chain recombines TRBV4-3 with TRBJ2-3; TRBD2 matches 8 bases. Germline V gene lookup returns CDR1 LGHNA and CDR2 YSLEER. V lost 0 bases and J lost 6; bases outside the gene matches: 14. This CDR3 is built from 18 residues. The CDR3 region is CASSQDVRNGRADDTQYF. The CDR3 DNA sequence: TGCGCCAGCAGCCAAGATGTTCGTAACGGGAGGGCCGACGATACGCAGTATTTT.

This clonotype was detected a few times. The CDR3 nucleotides are TGTGCCAGCACAGGGTTACCGGTAAAACTGTTTTTT. It yields the protein CASTGLPVKLFF. The chain links TRBV12-3 or TRBV12-4 to TRBJ1-4, with D possibly TRBD1 on 5 matching bases. Trimming shortened V by 7 bases and J by 10 bases, and 13 bases separated the two germline ends. This CDR3 is built from 12 residues.

There are a few counts of this clonotype. This chain links TRBV4-3 with TRBJ1-2; tentatively, D is TRBD1 (5 bases). This CDR3 is built from 16 residues. The germline V and J ends were trimmed by 1 base and 2 bases, with 14 bases remaining between them. Germline loops: CDR1 LGHNA, CDR2 YSLEER. For the CDR3, the DNA is TGCGCCAGCAGCCAAGTGAGACAGTCCTTAAACTATGGCTACACCTTC. This gives the protein CASSQVRQSLNYGYTF.

The V and J genes are TRBV29-1 and TRBJ2-7, with D possibly TRBD2 on 6 matching bases. Between the trimmed V and J ends, which lost 6 bases and 2 bases, there was a span of 20 bases. The CDR3 has 15 residues. The germline CDR1 and CDR2 sequences are SQVTM and ANQGSEA. DNA for the CDR3: TGCAGCGTCCGAGATACGGGGGAACGGGCCTACGAGCAGTACTTC. This sequence encodes CSVRDTGERAYEQYF.

This clonotype has ten or more counts. This chain joins TRBV27 and TRBJ2-7; D perhaps matches TRBD1 (6 bases). Germline V gene data show CDR1 as MNHEY and CDR2 as SMNVEV (reference sequence). The CDR3 spans 13 residues. V was pared by 6 bases and J by 2 bases, with 11 bases between. The CDR3 DNA follows: TGTGCCAGCAGCCAGGGGCGGCCCTACGAGCAGTACTTC. Translation: CASSQGRPYEQYF.

This clonotype was detected ten times or more. V is TRBV20-1 and J is TRBJ2-1, with TRBD1 identical over 7 bases. CDR3 length: 15 amino acids. CDR1 is DFQATT and CDR2 is SNEGSKA in the germline V gene (reference sequence). CDR3 bases: TGCACTGCAACGGCCAGCGGACAGGACTACAATGAGCAGTTCTTC. Translated: CTATASGQDYNEQFF.

This rearrangement joins TRBV5-1 to TRBJ1-1; D call uncertain. Deletions cut 4 bases from V and 1 base from J, with 29 bases between. Germline CDR1 and CDR2: SGHRS and YFSETQ. This CDR3 is 20 amino acids long. CDR3 DNA: TGCGCCAGCAGCCCTCACAAGGCGGTCTTGCGAAAGAGGGCGAACACTGAAGCTTTCTTT. The encoded protein is CASSPHKAVLRKRANTEAFF.

The CDR3 here is CSVEARTSGAYEQYF. DNA of the CDR3: TGCAGCGTTGAAGCCCGGACTAGCGGGGCCTACGAGCAGTACTTC. J is TRBJ2-7 and V is TRBV29-1; the match to TRBD2 covers 12 bases. Per germline, CDR1 SQVTM and CDR2 ANQGSEA. J gave up 2 bases and V 1 base, and 3 bases lay outside the gene matches. This CDR3 is built from 15 residues.

The chain uses TRBV29-1 and TRBJ2-3; tentative D call: TRBD1 (5 bases). Germline CDR1 SQVTM, CDR2 ANQGSEA. The CDR3 sequence is 15 residues long. Deletions cut 8 bases from V and 0 bases from J, with 18 bases between. This CDR3 is CSLRGVGPSTDTQYF. DNA for the CDR3: TGCAGCCTCCGCGGAGTGGGGCCTAGCACAGATACGCAGTATTTT.

V is TRBV7-9 and J is TRBJ2-7; 9 bases match TRBD1. With 5 bases clipped from V and 2 bases from J, the junction kept 13 bases outside the gene matches. The CDR3 covers 17 residues. Germline-derived CDR1 and CDR2 are SEHNR and FQNEAQ (reference sequence). DNA of the CDR3: TGTGCCAGCAGCCCTAGGGGGACAGGGATCCTAACCTACGAGCAGTACTTC. It specifies CASSPRGTGILTYEQYF.

The rearrangement links TRBV20-1 to TRBJ2-1, with 8 nucleotides matching TRBD2. J gave up 3 bases and V 3 bases, and 7 bases lay outside the gene matches. The germline CDR1 and CDR2 sequences are DFQATT and SNEGSKA (reference sequence). CDR3 length: 15 residues. The CDR3, as DNA: TGCAGTGCTAGCGGGAGGGCCCGCTACTACAATGAGCAGTTCTTC. As protein: CSASGRARYYNEQFF.

This clonotype was detected only a few times. The gene calls are TRBV9 and TRBJ1-4, with unresolved D. Germline lookup yields CDR1 SGDLS and CDR2 YYNGEE. V gave up 3 bases and J gave up 5 bases, with 8 bases separating them. The length of the CDR3 is 13 residues. In nucleotides, the CDR3 is TGTGCCAGCAGCGCCGGTAGCAATGAAAAACTGTTTTTT. Protein product: CASSAGSNEKLFF.

The chain carries TRBV15 and TRBJ1-1, with 8 bases fitting TRBD1. Trimming took 2 bases from V and 5 from J; bases not matched to a gene: 7. The CDR3 is 15 amino acids. Per the germline V gene, CDR1 is LNHNV and CDR2 is YYDKDF (reference sequence). The CDR3 DNA reads as TGTGCCACCAGCAGACTAAGGACAGGGTGGACTGAAGCTTTCTTT. Translated: CATSRLRTGWTEAFF.

This sequence joins TRBV12-3 or TRBV12-4 and TRBJ2-5; no clear D. V lost 4 bases, J lost 5 bases, and 8 bases lay in between. This CDR3 has 12 residues. CDR3 sequence reads: CASSSTPETQYF. In DNA form, the CDR3 reads TGTGCCAGCAGTTCGACTCCTGAGACCCAGTACTTC.

This clonotype was recorded at least ten times. The V and J genes are TRBV2 and TRBJ2-7; D might be TRBD1 (5 bases). Deletions cut 5 bases from V and 5 bases from J, with 16 bases between. Germline-derived CDR1 and CDR2 are SNHLY and FYNNEI. CDR3 size: 14 residues. CDR3 in DNA: TGTGCCAGCAGTCGAGACACAGGAAACCACGAGCAGTACTTC. This sequence encodes CASSRDTGNHEQYF.

In the case of this clonotype: The junction shows a germline mismatch at one end, possibly a read error. This sequence joins TRBV29-1 and TRBJ2-1; TRBD2 matches at 9 bases. From germline, CDR1 is SQVTM and CDR2 ANQGSEA. The CDR3 contains 13 residues. The CDR3 spells CSVERAGGPNRNF. The CDR3 nucleotides are TGCAGCGTTGAGCGGGCGGGGGGGCCGAACAGAAATTTC.

This chain uses TRBV19 with TRBJ2-7; 7 bases map to TRBD1. The CDR3 runs 14 residues. Germline lookup yields CDR1 LNHDA and CDR2 SQIVND (reference sequence). J gave up 3 bases and V 6 bases, and 8 bases lay outside the gene matches. CDR3 region: CASSQQGFDYEQYF. For the CDR3, the DNA is TGTGCCAGTAGCCAACAGGGGTTTGACTACGAGCAGTACTTC.